A selection of T cell receptor beta chains follows, all from one sample in a study of T cell responses to AZD1222 COVID-19 vaccine. Some clones are missing from TCRdb's copy, which holds only in-frame ones; the method was immunoSEQ multiplex PCR. The table lists 66,000 or so clones, 60% to 85% of them singletons. Sample: peripheral blood, taken on day 0 of MenACWY control vaccination. Receptor source: an adult in good health. The CDR3 runs from the conserved cysteine through the conserved F or W. A D gene is named only where the DNA matches it firmly. Not all rows give a size; the values are once, few, many and, for expanded clones, a class.

J gene,CDR3 length,clone size,V gene,D gene,CDR3 protein,CDR3 DNA
TRBJ2-1,15,NA,TRBV7-9,NA,CASSLGDRLPPVGFF,TGTGCCAGCAGCTTAGGCGATAGACTCCCCCCAGTTGGGTTCTTC
TRBJ2-5,15,NA,TRBV28,TRBD2,CASTTSGAEQETQYF,TGTGCCAGCACGACTAGCGGGGCCGAGCAAGAGACCCAGTACTTC
TRBJ1-1,17,NA,TRBV6-1,NA,CASSARQVFDGNTEAFF,TGTGCCAGCAGTGCACGACAGGTTTTCGACGGGAACACTGAAGCTTTCTTT
TRBJ1-5,14,once,TRBV15,NA,CATKDSPSNQPQHF,TGTGCCACTAAGGACAGCCCTAGCAATCAGCCCCAGCATTTT
TRBJ2-3,13,NA,TRBV29-1,NA,CSVEEQWGDTQYF,TGCAGCGTTGAGGAACAGTGGGGAGATACGCAGTATTTT
TRBJ1-5,14,NA,TRBV7-9,NA,CASSLEGNNQPQHF,TGTGCCAGCAGCTTAGAAGGGAACAATCAGCCCCAGCATTTT
TRBJ2-1,15,NA,TRBV7-6,TRBD2,CASSSLAGGNNEQFF,TGTGCCAGCAGCTCACTAGCGGGAGGGAACAATGAGCAGTTCTTC
TRBJ1-5,13,NA,TRBV6-2/TRBV6-3,NA,CASSYLVNQPQHF,TGTGCCAGCAGTTACCTGGTGAATCAGCCCCAGCATTTT
TRBJ2-2,16,NA,TRBV6-1,TRBD2,CASSEGGGRNTGELFF,TGTGCCAGCAGTGAAGGGGGCGGGAGGAACACCGGGGAGCTGTTTTTT
TRBJ1-1,16,NA,TRBV18,TRBD1,CASSPTPTVSDRGAFF,TGTGCCAGCTCACCAACGCCCACGGTATCAGACAGGGGAGCTTTCTTT
TRBJ1-1,13,NA,TRBV7-6,NA,CANPPGLNTEAFF,TGTGCCAACCCGCCAGGGCTGAACACTGAAGCTTTCTTT
TRBJ2-3,15,NA,TRBV27,NA,CASSARQGLTDTQYF,TGTGCCAGCAGTGCCCGACAGGGACTCACAGATACGCAGTATTTT
TRBJ1-2,15,NA,TRBV7-2,NA,CASSFSHTGTNGYTF,TGTGCCAGCAGCTTTTCCCATACAGGGACGAATGGCTACACCTTC
TRBJ1-1,14,once,TRBV30,NA,CAWSVSGGYTEAFF,TGTGCCTGGAGTGTATCCGGGGGGTACACTGAAGCTTTCTTT
TRBJ2-2,14,once,TRBV5-4,NA,CASSLAVGTGELFF,TGTGCCAGCAGCTTGGCCGTAGGAACCGGGGAGCTGTTTTTT
TRBJ2-2,16,NA,TRBV2,TRBD2,CGTGKLAGGQGGELFF,TGTGGGACAGGCAAACTAGCGGGGGGCCAAGGCGGGGAGCTGTTTTTT
TRBJ2-3,15,NA,TRBV7-6,TRBD2,CASSPYTSVADTQYF,TGTGCCAGCAGCCCCTACACTAGCGTGGCAGATACGCAGTATTTT
TRBJ2-7,14,NA,TRBV19,NA,CASSISPFSYEQYF,TGTGCCAGTAGTATCTCCCCTTTTTCCTACGAGCAGTACTTC
TRBJ1-1,14,NA,TRBV5-1,NA,CASSLAGRLLDAFF,TGCGCCAGCAGCTTGGCCGGACGGCTTCTCGACGCTTTCTTT
TRBJ1-5,14,once,TRBV5-8,TRBD1,CASSSGQDVQPQHF,TGTGCCAGCAGCTCGGGACAGGATGTTCAGCCCCAGCATTTT
TRBJ1-3,12,NA,TRBV19,NA,CASSITGSTIYF,TGTGCCAGTAGTATCACAGGGAGCACCATATATTTT
TRBJ2-7,14,NA,TRBV6-5,NA,CASSPGTASYEQYF,TGTGCCAGCAGTCCCGGGACGGCCTCCTACGAGCAGTACTTC
TRBJ2-5,15,NA,TRBV4-1,NA,CASSQGWLAGETQYF,TGCGCCAGCAGCCAAGGGTGGCTCGCCGGGGAGACCCAGTACTTC
TRBJ2-5,13,NA,TRBV30,NA,CAWSYSRQETQYF,TGTGCCTGGAGTTACAGTAGGCAAGAGACCCAGTACTTC
TRBJ1-6,13,NA,TRBV18,NA,CASSPLGDSPLHF,TGTGCCAGCTCACCACTTGGCGACTCACCCCTCCACTTT
TRBJ1-3,14,NA,TRBV7-6,NA,CASSLGTAGNTIYF,TGTGCCAGCAGCTTAGGAACCGCTGGGAACACCATATATTTT
TRBJ1-3,14,NA,TRBV6-5,TRBD1,CASRVTGDGNTIYF,TGTGCCAGCAGAGTTACAGGGGACGGAAACACCATATATTTT
TRBJ1-3,15,NA,TRBV3-1/TRBV3-2,TRBD1,CASSPATGPGNTIYF,TGTGCCAGCAGCCCTGCGACAGGGCCTGGAAACACCATATATTTT
TRBJ1-1,17,NA,TRBV14,NA,CASSRLIQGPGSVEAFF,TGTGCCAGCAGCCGTCTTATTCAGGGTCCGGGGTCGGTTGAAGCTTTCTTT
TRBJ1-6,17,few,TRBV6-6,NA,CASSRVGVGSYNSPLHF,TGTGCCAGCAGCCGAGTTGGGGTTGGCTCCTATAATTCACCCCTCCACTTT
TRBJ1-5,12,NA,TRBV2,NA,CASSAPNQPQHF,TGTGCCAGCAGTGCCCCGAATCAGCCCCAGCATTTT
TRBJ2-7,13,NA,TRBV7-2,NA,CASSLRSAGEQYF,TGTGCCAGCAGCCTTAGGTCGGCGGGCGAGCAGTACTTC
TRBJ2-2,13,NA,TRBV30,NA,CAWSVRGTGELFF,TGTGCCTGGAGTGTACGAGGGACCGGGGAGCTGTTTTTT
TRBJ1-1,15,NA,TRBV2,TRBD1,CASSRGTGYLTEAFF,TGTGCCAGCAGTCGCGGGACAGGGTACCTCACTGAAGCTTTCTTT
TRBJ1-5,15,NA,TRBV6-5,NA,CASTRAVSGNQPQHF,TGTGCCAGCACCCGGGCGGTATCTGGGAATCAGCCCCAGCATTTT
TRBJ1-5,13,once,TRBV5-4,NA,CASSLDRGEPQHF,TGTGCCAGCAGCTTAGATAGGGGTGAGCCCCAGCATTTT
TRBJ1-1,13,once,TRBV29-1,TRBD1,CSAWTGMNTEAFF,TGCAGCGCATGGACAGGGATGAACACTGAAGCTTTCTTT
TRBJ2-3,16,once,TRBV4-2,TRBD2,CASSPSSGASTDTQYF,TGTGCCAGCAGCCCCTCTAGCGGGGCTAGCACAGATACGCAGTATTTT
TRBJ2-7,16,NA,TRBV2,TRBD2,CASSRLAGTSSYEQYF,TGTGCCAGCAGCAGACTAGCGGGGACTTCCAGCTATGAGCAGTACTTC
TRBJ1-1,14,few,TRBV7-2,TRBD1,CASSLLGGRTEAFF,TGTGCCAGCAGCTTATTAGGGGGCAGGACTGAAGCTTTCTTT
TRBJ2-7,13,NA,TRBV28,NA,CASSSLGAGEQYF,TGTGCCAGCAGTTCCCTCGGGGCGGGGGAGCAGTACTTC
TRBJ2-1,15,once,TRBV28,NA,CASSSSGPSYNEQFF,TGTGCCAGCAGCTCCAGCGGGCCGTCCTACAATGAGCAGTTCTTC
TRBJ1-2,13,NA,TRBV28,NA,CASRGPGRGGYTF,TGTGCCAGCAGAGGTCCAGGCCGGGGTGGCTACACCTTC
TRBJ2-5,15,NA,TRBV28,NA,CASSLLAEDEETQYF,TGTGCCAGCAGTTTATTAGCGGAGGACGAAGAGACCCAGTACTTC
TRBJ2-3,14,once,TRBV7-3,NA,CASSLTGGTDTQYF,TGTGCCAGCAGCTTAACTGGGGGCACAGATACGCAGTATTTT
TRBJ1-1,16,once,TRBV10-3,TRBD1,CAISESTGTGNTEAFF,TGTGCCATCAGTGAATCGACGGGGACAGGGAACACTGAAGCTTTCTTT
TRBJ1-6,18,NA,TRBV11-2,NA,CASSQTLSGSSYNSPLHF,TGTGCCAGCAGCCAAACCCTTTCCGGGAGCTCCTATAATTCACCCCTCCACTTT
TRBJ2-3,16,once,TRBV29-1,TRBD2,CSVDPQASGNTDTQYF,TGCAGCGTTGATCCTCAGGCTAGCGGGAACACAGATACGCAGTATTTT
TRBJ2-5,13,NA,TRBV3-1/TRBV3-2,NA,CASSQVEGETQYF,TGTGCCAGCAGCCAAGTGGAGGGAGAGACCCAGTACTTC
TRBJ2-3,15,NA,TRBV5-6,NA,CASSFSGRSTDTQYF,TGTGCCAGCAGCTTTTCGGGCAGAAGCACAGATACGCAGTATTTT
TRBJ2-3,16,NA,TRBV7-6,TRBD2,CASSEISGGSTDTQYF,TGTGCCAGCAGCGAAATTAGCGGGGGGTCGACAGATACGCAGTATTTT
TRBJ1-3,15,NA,TRBV10-2,NA,CASSETTPREESIYF,TGCGCCAGCAGTGAGACCACTCCTCGGGAAGAGTCCATATATTTT
TRBJ1-3,16,NA,TRBV5-1,NA,CASSFYGRSSGNTIYF,TGCGCCAGCAGCTTTTACGGAAGGTCCTCTGGAAACACCATATATTTT
TRBJ2-1,15,NA,TRBV4-3,NA,CASSQDMSSYNEQFF,TGCGCCAGCAGCCAGGACATGAGCTCCTACAATGAGCAGTTCTTC
TRBJ2-2,15,NA,TRBV7-8,TRBD2,CASSSFIAGFGELFF,TGTGCCAGCAGCTCTTTTATAGCGGGTTTTGGGGAGCTGTTTTTT
TRBJ2-7,15,once,TRBV2,NA,CASKEALAISYEQYF,TGTGCCAGCAAGGAGGCCTTAGCCATCTCCTACGAGCAGTACTTC
TRBJ1-1,12,few,TRBV5-1,NA,CASSLVGIGAFF,TGCGCCAGCAGCTTGGTAGGGATAGGAGCTTTCTTT